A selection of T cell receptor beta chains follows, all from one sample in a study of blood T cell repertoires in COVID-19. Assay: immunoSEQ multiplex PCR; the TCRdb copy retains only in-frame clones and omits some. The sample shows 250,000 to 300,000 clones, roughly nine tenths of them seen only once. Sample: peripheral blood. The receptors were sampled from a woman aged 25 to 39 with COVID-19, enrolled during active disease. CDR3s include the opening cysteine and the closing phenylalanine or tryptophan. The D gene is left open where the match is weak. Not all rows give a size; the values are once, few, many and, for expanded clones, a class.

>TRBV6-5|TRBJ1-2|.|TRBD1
TGTGCCAGCACCCGGACAGGGATTATATTCTATGGCTACACCTTC
CASTRTGIIFYGYTF
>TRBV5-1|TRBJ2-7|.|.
TGCGCCAGCAGAGATACCCCAGGGGACCCCTACGAGCAGTACTTC
CASRDTPGDPYEQYF
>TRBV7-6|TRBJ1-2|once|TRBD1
TGTGCCAGCGGACAGGATGGGGGCTACACCTTC
CASGQDGGYTF
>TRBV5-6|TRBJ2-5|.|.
TGTGCCAGCAGCTTGGCCCGGGAGACCCAGTACTTC
CASSLARETQYF
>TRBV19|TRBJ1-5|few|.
TGTGCCAGTAACGGACTAGAGCGGAATCAGCCCCAGCATTTT
CASNGLERNQPQHF
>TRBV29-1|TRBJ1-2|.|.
TGCAGCGTCCCCGGCTATGGCTACACCTTC
CSVPGYGYTF
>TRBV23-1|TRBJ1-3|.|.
TGCGCCAGCAGTGATCCAGGCCGGTCCGGAAACACCATATATTTT
CASSDPGRSGNTIYF
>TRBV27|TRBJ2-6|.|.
TGTGCCAGCAGCACCCGGGACTTTGGGGCCAACGTCCTGACTTTC
CASSTRDFGANVLTF
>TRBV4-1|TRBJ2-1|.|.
TGCGCCAGCAGTTCTTGGACCGCCGAGGGGGGGGAGCAGTTCTTC
CASSSWTAEGGEQFF
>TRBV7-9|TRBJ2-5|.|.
TGTGCCAGCAGCTTAGGGACACAACAAGAGACCCAGTACTTC
CASSLGTQQETQYF
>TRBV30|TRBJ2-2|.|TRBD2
TGTGCCTGGAGTAAAACTAGCGCGGGCACCGGGGAGCTGTTTTTT
CAWSKTSAGTGELFF
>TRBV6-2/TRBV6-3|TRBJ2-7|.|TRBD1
TGTGCCAGCAGTCACCCGGACAGGGCGAGCTCCTACGAGCAGTACTTC
CASSHPDRASSYEQYF
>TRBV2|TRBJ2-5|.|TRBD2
TGTGCCAGCAGCCCCCCCCAGGGAGCGGGGGGGCGGGAGACCCAGTACTTC
CASSPPQGAGGRETQYF
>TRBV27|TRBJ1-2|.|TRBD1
TGTGCCAGCAGGAGGACAGGGACTAACTATGGCTACACCTTC
CASRRTGTNYGYTF
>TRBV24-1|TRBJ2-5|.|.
TGTGCCACCAGTACGGGGTTGCAAGAGACCCAGTACTTC
CATSTGLQETQYF
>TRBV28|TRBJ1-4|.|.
TGTGCCAGCAGTTTAGGGGGGTCTAATGAAAAACTGTTTTTT
CASSLGGSNEKLFF
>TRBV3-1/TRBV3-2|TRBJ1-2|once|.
TGTGCCAGCAGCCAATTAGGGGCAGAGAATAGAGAGGGCTACACCTTC
CASSQLGAENREGYTF
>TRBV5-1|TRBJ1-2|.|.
TGCGCCAGCAGCTTAAACAGGGTAGAAGGCTATGGCTACACCTTC
CASSLNRVEGYGYTF
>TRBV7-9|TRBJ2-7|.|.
TGTGCCAGCATGCGGGACCTACACTACGAGCAGTACTTC
CASMRDLHYEQYF
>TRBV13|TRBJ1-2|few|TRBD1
TGTGCCAGCAGGGATTTGGGGACAGGGGGCTATGGCTACACCTTC
CASRDLGTGGYGYTF
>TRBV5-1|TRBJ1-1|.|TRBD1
TGCGCCAGCAGCTTGGTGGCAGGGGGGATGAACACTGAAGCTTTCTTT
CASSLVAGGMNTEAFF
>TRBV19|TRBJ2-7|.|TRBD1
TGTGCCAGTAGTATTGGGACAGGGGCCTACGAGCAGTACTTC
CASSIGTGAYEQYF